Given below is one T cell receptor beta chain in context. For TCRbeta, the library was prepared with unique molecular identifiers. TCRdb passed the PCR reads through MiXCR, listing each CDR3 protein once. The data contain about 870,000 distinct CDR3 sequences, about 15% of them seen just once; the ten biggest clones take up just under 5%. This entry is derived from a study of T-cell reconstitution after alpha-beta-depleted transplantation in children. Per the germline V gene, CDR1 is MNHNS and CDR2 is SASEGT. This CDR3 is built from 15 residues. The ends were cut back, 7 bases at V and 0 bases at J, with 13 bases in the middle.

V usage is TRBV6-1 and J usage is TRBJ1-5; D uncertain. The TCR comes from a male patient between 10 and 17 years old who had a stem cell transplant for acute lymphoblastic leukemia, so the T cells may come from the graft donor. The sequenced sample was PBMCs, mostly from graft donor cells, obtained 360 days after TCRalphabeta/CD19-depleted stem cell transplant. The chain's CDR3 is CASKVATYSNQPQHF. The CDR3 region has the DNA TGTGCCAGCAAGGTGGCAACCTATAGCAATCAGCCCCAGCATTTT.